This T cell receptor (beta chain) was sequenced for a study of CD39 and CD103 CD8 tumor-infiltrating T cells (dated by TCRdb to 2016 to 2019). Looking at the study overall: Repertoire comparisons were shown for an HPV-positive HNSCC, an HPV-negative HNSCC, an ovarian cancer and a melanoma patient. TCRbeta CDR3 deep sequencing compared repertoires of CD8 TIL subsets defined by CD103 and CD39 with peripheral memory CD8 T cells.

No therapy was being received by patients at the time of sample collection, although prior treatments had ranged from chemotherapy, radiotherapy, surgery and immunotherapy to none. After thawing, cells were enriched for T lymphocytes using a negative-selection kit, with EpCAM beads added for tumor-infiltrating lymphocytes. Memory CD8 T cells were sorted as CD8+CD4-CD45RA- cells regardless of CCR7 expression. Before analysis, peripheral blood mononuclear cells were separated on a Ficoll-Paque PLUS gradient and then cryopreserved. Populations were sorted on a FACSAria II to approximately 99% purity, and cell pellets were frozen without culture for TCR sequencing. As regards this clone: Its antigen specificity is not known. No much larger clonotype is one base removed from it; base qualities were not supplied.

Via the germline V gene (reference sequence), CDR1 is LNHDA and CDR2 SQIVND. The germline ends are 6 bases apart after V is trimmed by 1 base and J by 2 bases. CDR3 length: 14 amino acids, cysteine to phenylalanine. Only the CDR3 portion is preserved as DNA: 42 bases, with reading frame beginning at the first base. For each subset, between about 8,500 and 110,000 sorted cells were used for genomic DNA extraction with the DNeasy Blood and Tissue Kit. The immunoSEQ service sequenced and mapped the TCRbeta V-J or V-D-J regions, with coverage above 9x for each sample. The original methods were these. Analysis was restricted to productive rearrangements exported from the immunoSEQ Analyzer platform, and clonality was assessed using the 500 most abundant clones. The Morisita-Horn similarity index and the Jaccard index were used to quantify the overlap in repertoires between populations. Morisita-Horn similarity between CD8 T-cell subset TCR repertoires was measured in 6 or 7 cancer patients. TCRdb stores this immuneACCESS table with in-frame sequences only. Part of the clones is absent; in the studies checked, under half of the shortfall reflects unresolved V genes, and no reason is known for the rest. That table supplies the V and J calls and clone size; D and trimming were determined from the DNA. The sample table contains about 7,400 clones; only one count was recorded for 50% to 75% of them. The ten largest clonotypes hold approximately 58% of the sample.

General findings and caveats noted by the study authors: DP TIL clonotypes were rarely found in blood or uninvolved lymph node, whereas DN TIL clonotypes largely overlapped peripheral memory CD8 repertoires. Compared with DN and SP CD8 TILs and with blood memory CD8 T cells, DP CD8 TILs appeared more oligoclonal, with the top 30 clonotypes covering roughly 50-86%.

Sequences were obtained from CD8+ T cells sorted from blood. Read against the paper, the sample's cell subset or site label means: total memory CD8 T cells (CD45RA-CCR7+/-) from blood or uninvolved lymph node. The sequence was obtained from a human donor with head and neck squamous cell carcinoma. This receptor chain uses TRBV19 and TRBJ1-5; the D segment could be TRBD1, given 5 matching bases. The CDR3 reads as follows: CASSIVGGNQPQHF. Here is the DNA: TGTGCCAGTAGTATAGTAGGGGGCAATCAGCCCCAGCATTTT.